The source of this T cell receptor (beta chain) is a study of T cell responses to AZD1222 COVID-19 vaccine. Assay used: immunoSEQ multiplex PCR; TCRdb lists only in-frame clones, some missing. Of some 100,000 clones listed, more than 80% are singletons. The CDR3 is 13 amino acids. Per the germline V gene, CDR1 is SGHRS and CDR2 is YFSETQ. Trimming stripped 1 base from V and 2 bases from J, with 6 bases between. Note on this clone: This sample includes further DNA sequences coding for the same CDR3.

The sequencing here drew on peripheral blood, taken 28 days after the second AZD1222 dose. This TCR derives from an adult who received the AZD1222 COVID-19 vaccine. This chain connects TRBV5-1 to TRBJ1-1, with D hard to call. The CDR3 coding sequence is TGCGCCAGCAGCTTGACAGTCAACACTGAAGCTTTCTTT. As protein: CASSLTVNTEAFF.